The 30 T cell receptor beta chains listed next were all sequenced from one sample in a study of blood T cells in healthy people across ages. Primers used in a second PCR of about 7 to 12 cycles were a sample-barcoded 5' primer and a J-beta primer mix. TCRdb analysed the 5' RACE reads with MiXCR anew, one entry per CDR3 protein. Of about 780,000 distinct CDR3 sequences in the sample, approximately 24% were seen once. These same records also appear under a second study, on T cells of mothers and their children.

The source material was blood. The receptors come from a boy aged 5-17 years in good health.

This clonotype was observed a few times. For the CDR3, the DNA is TGTGCCAGCAGTCCAACCGGACAGCTACACACTGAAGCTTTCTTT. As protein: CASSPTGQLHTEAFF. The chain recombines TRBV12-3 or TRBV12-4 with TRBJ1-1; D might be TRBD1 (6 bases). Trimming cost V 5 bases and J 3 bases, with 16 bases left between them. The CDR3 consists of 15 residues.

The genes are TRBV7-2 and TRBJ2-5; D perhaps matches TRBD2 (7 bases). The DNA matches TRBJ2-7 better at its end, which makes the J call doubtful. The CDR3 spans 15 residues. Germline lookup yields CDR1 SGHTA and CDR2 FQGNSA. The CDR3 reads CASSGTTGGIYEQYF. CDR3 sequence (DNA): TGTGCCAGCAGCGGGACAACGGGGGGCATTTACGAGCAGTACTTC.

This clonotype was recorded only once. V usage is TRBV10-2 and J usage is TRBJ2-5; 10 nucleotides agree with TRBD2. This CDR3 is 16 amino acids long. Looked up from germline, CDR1 is WSHSY and CDR2 is SAAADI. V trimming: 6 bases; J trimming: 5 bases; junction bases outside the gene matches: 12. The CDR3: CASSPQRGGNRETQYF. The DNA of the CDR3 is TGCGCCAGCAGCCCCCAGCGGGGGGGAAATAGGGAGACCCAGTACTTC.

The genes are TRBV29-1 and TRBJ2-2, with 8 positions matching TRBD2. The CDR3 extends over 13 amino acids. Unmatched junction bases numbered 6, after V lost 6 bases and J lost 6 bases. Germline values: CDR1 SQVTM, CDR2 ANQGSEA. The CDR3 reads CSVRPGLAGELFF. The CDR3 nucleotides read TGCAGCGTCCGCCCGGGACTAGCCGGGGAGCTGTTTTTT.

The V call is TRBV3-1, the J call TRBJ2-7; 7 nucleotides agree with TRBD2. The CDR3 has 14 residues. The ends lost 4 bases at V and 2 bases at J; junction bases unmatched: 5. Looked up from germline, CDR1 is LGHDT and CDR2 is YNNKEL (reference sequence). CDR3 region: CASSRGGKPYEQYF. CDR3 nucleotides: TGTGCCAGCAGCCGGGGGGGAAAGCCCTACGAGCAGTACTTC.

The chain employs TRBV20-1 and TRBJ2-7; D is perhaps TRBD1 or TRBD2 (7 bases each). The ends were cut back, 5 bases at V and 6 bases at J, with 20 bases in the middle. CDR1 DFQATT and CDR2 SNEGSKA come from the germline V gene (reference sequence). This CDR3 has 14 amino acids. CDR3 amino acids: CSAPLQGRASEQYF. In nucleotides, the CDR3 is TGCAGTGCTCCCCTACAGGGGAGGGCCAGCGAGCAGTACTTC.

This clonotype was seen a handful of times. This chain links TRBV29-1 with TRBJ2-5; D uncertain. The end of the DNA fits TRBJ2-7 better, so the J call may be wrong. The CDR3 extends over 11 amino acids. Germline V lookup: CDR1 SQVTM, CDR2 ANQGSEA. CDR3 in amino acids: CSVEGTYEQYF. The CDR3 bases are TGCAGCGTTGAGGGGACCTACGAGCAGTACTTC.

The CDR3 region is CASSDREGTQYF. The CDR3 DNA reads TGTGCCAGCAGTGACAGGGAGGGGACCCAGTACTTC. The rearrangement joins TRBV2 to TRBJ2-5; 7 nucleotides line up with TRBD2. The J segment lost 7 bases and the V segment lost 3 bases, leaving 2 bases of the junction unmatched. Germline loops: CDR1 SNHLY, CDR2 FYNNEI. The CDR3 spans 12 residues.

The chain carries TRBV4-1 and TRBJ1-3; D remains unclear. CDR3 length: 16 amino acids. Trimming shortened V by 0 bases and J by 1 base, and 10 bases separated the two germline ends. Per the germline V gene, CDR1 is MGHRA and CDR2 is YSYEKL. The CDR3 loop is CASSQDTRSSGNTIYF. The CDR3 DNA reads TGCGCCAGCAGCCAAGACACGAGAAGTTCTGGAAACACCATATATTTT.

The table lists this clonotype with a few counts. The rearrangement uses TRBV7-7 and TRBJ2-1; perhaps TRBD1 as D (6 bases). Germline loops: CDR1 SSHAT, CDR2 FNYEAQ (reference sequence). The CDR3 is made up of 13 amino acids. The V and J ends lost 2 bases and 5 bases respectively, with 7 bases between them. CDR3 residues: CASSLNRDNEQFF. CDR3 bases: TGTGCCAGCAGCTTAAACAGGGACAATGAGCAGTTCTTC.

This clonotype was observed a few times. The rearrangement links TRBV9 to TRBJ2-5; 9 bases line up with TRBD1. The last part of the DNA fits TRBJ2-7 better; the J call may be wrong. Per germline, CDR1 SGDLS and CDR2 YYNGEE. The CDR3 extends over 14 amino acids. The CDR3 spells CASSDTGGGYEQYF. The CDR3 DNA follows: TGTGCCAGCAGCGATACAGGGGGCGGCTACGAGCAGTACTTC.

V gene TRBV2 combines with J gene TRBJ2-5, with D perhaps assigned TRBD1 or TRBD2 (5 bases each). This CDR3 contains 13 residues. From germline, CDR1 is SNHLY and CDR2 FYNNEI. V lost 4 bases to trimming and J lost 14 bases, with 20 bases between them. The CDR3 sequence: CASSGLRDGENYF. CDR3 nucleotides: TGTGCCAGCAGTGGCCTCCGGGACGGTGAAAATTACTTC.

This chain joins TRBV4-3 and TRBJ2-3; D possibly corresponds to TRBD1 (5 bases). The CDR3 sequence is 15 residues long. Germline V CDR1 and CDR2: LGHNA, YSLEER. Trimming removed 1 base at V and 2 bases at J, with 10 bases between. CDR3 sequence (DNA): TGCGCCAGCAGCCAAGTGACAGACTTCACAGATACGCAGTATTTT. Translating it yields CASSQVTDFTDTQYF.

The chain employs TRBV20-1 and TRBJ1-2; D ambiguous. Germline CDR1 is DFQATT and CDR2 is SNEGSKA (reference sequence). The CDR3 is made up of 11 amino acids. V was cut by 1 base and J by 6 bases, with 6 bases left in between. The CDR3 is CSARVTDGYTF. DNA for the CDR3: TGCAGTGCTAGAGTCACGGATGGCTACACCTTC.

This chain connects TRBV7-9 to TRBJ1-4; 7 bases match TRBD1. Germline CDR1 SEHNR, CDR2 FQNEAQ (reference sequence). The CDR3 is 13 residues long. The CDR3 nucleotides are TGTGCGGCCACAGGGGAAGATAATGAAAAACTGTTTTTT. Translated, it gives CAATGEDNEKLFF.

The V gene is TRBV6-1, the J gene TRBJ1-4, with 7 bases lining up with TRBD1. V gave up 6 bases and J gave up 8 bases; unmatched junction bases: 12. The germline gives CDR1 MNHNS, CDR2 SASEGT. This CDR3 contains 15 residues. The CDR3 DNA reads TGTGCCAGCAGGAGCGGTCGACAGGGCTGGGAAAAACTGTTTTTT. Protein sequence: CASRSGRQGWEKLFF.

This clonotype was counted a few times. This sequence joins TRBV6-5 and TRBJ1-2; D is unresolved. There are 14 residues in the CDR3. Looked up from germline, CDR1 is MNHEY and CDR2 is SVGAGI. Trimming left V 2 bases short and J 0 bases short, with 7 bases between. The CDR3 sequence: CASSYAAPNYGYTF. CDR3 DNA: TGTGCCAGCAGTTACGCGGCCCCTAACTATGGCTACACCTTC.

This clonotype has only a few counts. Germline is not matched at one junction end, which may reflect a read error. The V gene is TRBV6-5, the J gene TRBJ2-3; perhaps D is TRBD1 or TRBD2 (5 bases each). The CDR3 has 18 residues. Per the germline V gene, CDR1 is MNHEY and CDR2 is SVGAGI. CDR3 loop: CASSYSSPIEGPTGTQYF. The CDR3 DNA reads TGTGCCAGCAGTTACTCGAGCCCGATCGAGGGTCCCACAGGTACGCAGTATTTT.

V usage is TRBV12-3 or TRBV12-4 and J usage is TRBJ1-5; 7 bases line up with TRBD1. The junction had 10 bases not matched to a gene; V was cut back by 4 bases and J by 7 bases. The CDR3 consists of 15 residues. The CDR3 sequence is CASSSSPWGQQPQHF. The CDR3 nucleotides are TGTGCCAGCAGTTCATCCCCCTGGGGACAGCAGCCCCAGCATTTT.

This clonotype was observed a handful of times. One end of the junction fails to match germline, which may point to a read error. The CDR3 nucleotides are TGTGCCAGCAGTCCACGGGGGGCTTCATACAACGAGCAGTTCTTC. Encoded protein: CASSPRGASYNEQFF. The chain links TRBV28 to TRBJ2-7; tentatively, D is TRBD2 (7 bases). The J call could be wrong; TRBJ2-1 is a better fit for the DNA end. The CDR3 is made up of 15 amino acids. Germline assignment: CDR1 MDHEN and CDR2 SYDVKM.

As regards this clonotype: At one boundary the junction diverges from the germline segment, which might be a read error. V gene TRBV12-3 or TRBV12-4 combines with J gene TRBJ1-2; TRBD1 matches at 7 bases. This CDR3 is 14 amino acids long. CDR3 protein: CATSYRGRGYGYTF. The CDR3 DNA reads TGTGCCACCAGTTACAGGGGCCGGGGCTATGGCTACACCTTC.

This clonotype showed up just a few times. The chain employs TRBV27 and TRBJ2-7; 9 bases fit TRBD2. The junction had 5 bases not matched to a gene; V was cut back by 4 bases and J by 1 base. In germline, CDR1 is MNHEY, CDR2 SMNVEV (reference sequence). The CDR3 totals 15 residues. DNA for the CDR3: TGTGCCAGCAGTTCCAGCGGGGGGCCTTCCTACGAGCAGTACTTC. This encodes CASSSSGGPSYEQYF.

This chain connects TRBV10-3 to TRBJ2-7; D may be TRBD1 or TRBD2 (5 bases each). Looked up from germline, CDR1 is ENHRY and CDR2 is SYGVKD. Trimming removed 7 bases from V and 2 bases from J, with 15 bases in between. The CDR3 is 14 residues long. DNA of the CDR3: TGTGCCATCAAACGTTCTGGGGGTCCCTACGAGCAGTACTTC. Translated: CAIKRSGGPYEQYF.

V is TRBV20-1 and J is TRBJ1-1, with TRBD1 as a possible D gene (5 bases). The germline CDR1 and CDR2 sequences are DFQATT and SNEGSKA (reference sequence). The CDR3 consists of 13 residues. Deletions cut 0 bases from V and 8 bases from J, with 13 bases between. CDR3 in amino acids: CSARDVRGREAFF. In DNA form, the CDR3 reads TGCAGTGCTAGAGATGTGCGGGGCCGGGAAGCTTTCTTT.

The chain employs TRBV4-1 and TRBJ1-2; no reliable D call. Trimming took 1 base from V and 2 from J, leaving 23 bases between them. Germline values: CDR1 MGHRA, CDR2 YSYEKL. This CDR3 has 19 residues. The CDR3 coding sequence is TGCGCCAGCAGCCAAGGTTGGTGGAGAGTTGGTGGGCAGAACTATGGCTACACCTTC. It translates to CASSQGWWRVGGQNYGYTF.

The J gene is TRBJ2-2, the V gene TRBV20-1; the D is unclear. The CDR3 covers 14 residues. V was clipped by 2 bases and J by 7 bases, with 14 bases between them. The germline CDR1 and CDR2 sequences are DFQATT and SNEGSKA (reference sequence). The CDR3 loop is CSARNGPLNGELFF. The CDR3 nucleotides read TGCAGTGCTAGAAATGGCCCGCTTAACGGGGAGCTGTTTTTT.

This clonotype was observed once. This chain connects TRBV4-1 to TRBJ1-1; weak D call: TRBD1 (6 bases). V was pared by 8 bases and J by 1 base, with 14 bases between. The germline gives CDR1 MGHRA, CDR2 YSYEKL. The CDR3 extends over 14 amino acids. The CDR3 region has the DNA TGCGCCAGCGACCCACAGGGCGGGAACACTGAAGCTTTCTTT. Its translation is CASDPQGGNTEAFF.

Only a few counts were recorded for this clonotype. The chain joins TRBV12-3 or TRBV12-4 to TRBJ2-3; 11 bases agree with TRBD2. CDR3 size: 17 residues. With V trimmed by 5 bases and J by 2 bases, 9 bases remained unmatched. The CDR3 loop reads CASSIVLAGALTDTQYF. The CDR3, as DNA: TGTGCCAGCAGTATCGTACTAGCGGGGGCCCTCACAGATACGCAGTATTTT.

Only a few counts were recorded for this clonotype. The chain uses TRBV11-3 and TRBJ2-2; 7 nucleotides line up with TRBD1. Trimming cost V 1 base and J 2 bases; bases outside gene matches: 4. Germline V gene sequence: CDR1 SGHNT, CDR2 YENEEA. CDR3 size: 16 residues. The CDR3 nucleotides are TGTGCCAGCAGCTTAGGCACAGGGGCAAACACCGGGGAGCTGTTTTTT. It encodes CASSLGTGANTGELFF.

The chain is built from TRBV7-6 and TRBJ2-5, with TRBD2 identical over 7 bases. The CDR3 sequence is 17 residues long. Germline V CDR1 and CDR2: SGHVS, FNYEAQ. V lost 5 bases and J lost 4; bases outside the gene matches: 16. The DNA for the CDR3 is TGTGCCAGCAGCCCCGCGGGCGGGGGATCGCCCGGAGAGACCCAGTACTTC. The encoded protein is CASSPAGGGSPGETQYF. The complete variable domain, with remaining parts taken from reference TRBV7-6 and TRBJ2-5, reads GAGVSQSPRYKVTKRGQDVALRCDPISGHVSLYWYRQALGQGPEFLTYFNYEAQQDKSGLPNDRFSAERPEGSISTLTIQRTEQRDSAMYRCASSPAGGGSPGETQYFGPGTRLLVL.